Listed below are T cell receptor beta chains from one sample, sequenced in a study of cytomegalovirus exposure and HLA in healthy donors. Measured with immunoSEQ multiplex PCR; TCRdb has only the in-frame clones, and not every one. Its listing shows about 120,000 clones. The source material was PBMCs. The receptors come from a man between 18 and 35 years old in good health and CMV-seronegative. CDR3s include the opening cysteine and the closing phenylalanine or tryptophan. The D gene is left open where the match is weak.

CDR3 DNA: TGCAGTGCAAACACAGGGACCGGCTACACCTTC; CDR3 protein: CSANTGTGYTF; CDR3 length: 11; J gene: TRBJ1-2; D gene: -; V gene: TRBV20-1
CDR3 DNA: TGTGCCAGCAGTCCTCTACTTGGTGTGAACACTGAAGCTTTCTTT; CDR3 protein: CASSPLLGVNTEAFF; CDR3 length: 15; J gene: TRBJ1-1; D gene: -; V gene: TRBV27
CDR3 DNA: TGCGCCAGCAGCTCGGGACAGGGTTCCTACGAGCAGTACTTC; CDR3 protein: CASSSGQGSYEQYF; CDR3 length: 14; J gene: TRBJ2-7; D gene: TRBD1; V gene: TRBV5-1
CDR3 DNA: TGTGCCAGCAGGGGCACAGGGACAGATACGCAGTATTTT; CDR3 protein: CASRGTGTDTQYF; CDR3 length: 13; J gene: TRBJ2-3; D gene: -; V gene: TRBV7-6
CDR3 DNA: TGTGCCAGCTCACCACGCCTGAGCTCCTACAATGAGCAGTTCTTC; CDR3 protein: CASSPRLSSYNEQFF; CDR3 length: 15; J gene: TRBJ2-1; D gene: -; V gene: TRBV18
CDR3 DNA: TGTGCCAGCAGCTTAGGGACAGGGTGGACAGATACGCAGTATTTT; CDR3 protein: CASSLGTGWTDTQYF; CDR3 length: 15; J gene: TRBJ2-3; D gene: TRBD1; V gene: TRBV11-3
CDR3 DNA: TGTGCCAGCAGCTTGGGGCAGGGGGTCAACAATGAGCAGTTCTTC; CDR3 protein: CASSLGQGVNNEQFF; CDR3 length: 15; J gene: TRBJ2-1; D gene: TRBD1; V gene: TRBV5-8
CDR3 DNA: TGTGCCATCAGTCCCGACTCTAGTCGGGACACCGGGGAGCTGTTTTTT; CDR3 protein: CAISPDSSRDTGELFF; CDR3 length: 16; J gene: TRBJ2-2; D gene: -; V gene: TRBV10-3
CDR3 DNA: TGTGCCAGCAGTTTCGCAGGGGGTCCCGGTGGGACTGAAGCTTTCTTT; CDR3 protein: CASSFAGGPGGTEAFF; CDR3 length: 16; J gene: TRBJ1-1; D gene: TRBD1; V gene: TRBV6-6
CDR3 DNA: TGTGCCAGCAGTTCCGAGGGGGCGCGGGACACTGAAGCTTTCTTT; CDR3 protein: CASSSEGARDTEAFF; CDR3 length: 15; J gene: TRBJ1-1; D gene: TRBD1; V gene: TRBV5-4
CDR3 DNA: TGCGCCAGCGGGGGGACAGCGCAACCCTACGAGCAGTACTTC; CDR3 protein: CASGGTAQPYEQYF; CDR3 length: 14; J gene: TRBJ2-7; D gene: -; V gene: TRBV5-1
CDR3 DNA: TGCGCCAGCAGCCCAGGGGGCGCTGGGGCCAACGTCCTGACTTTC; CDR3 protein: CASSPGGAGANVLTF; CDR3 length: 15; J gene: TRBJ2-6; D gene: TRBD1; V gene: TRBV5-1
CDR3 DNA: TGTGCCAGCCGGGCCAGGGACACTGAAGCTTTCTTT; CDR3 protein: CASRARDTEAFF; CDR3 length: 12; J gene: TRBJ1-1; D gene: -; V gene: TRBV2
CDR3 DNA: TGTGCCAGCAGTTTAAAAGGACTAGCGGGAGCATCTGAGCAGTTCTTC; CDR3 protein: CASSLKGLAGASEQFF; CDR3 length: 16; J gene: TRBJ2-1; D gene: TRBD2; V gene: TRBV28
CDR3 DNA: TGCGCCAGCAGCCCCCGGAGCCGAGCGGGGGGCTCACCCCTCCACTTT; CDR3 protein: CASSPRSRAGGSPLHF; CDR3 length: 16; J gene: TRBJ1-6; D gene: -; V gene: TRBV5-1
CDR3 DNA: TGTGCCAGTAGTATTCGTCGGCAGGATTGGGAAAAACTGTTTTTT; CDR3 protein: CASSIRRQDWEKLFF; CDR3 length: 15; J gene: TRBJ1-4; D gene: -; V gene: TRBV19
CDR3 DNA: TGTGCCAGCAGTGGGTTTGGGACAGCTTCCTACGAGCAGTACTTC; CDR3 protein: CASSGFGTASYEQYF; CDR3 length: 15; J gene: TRBJ2-7; D gene: TRBD1; V gene: TRBV6-1